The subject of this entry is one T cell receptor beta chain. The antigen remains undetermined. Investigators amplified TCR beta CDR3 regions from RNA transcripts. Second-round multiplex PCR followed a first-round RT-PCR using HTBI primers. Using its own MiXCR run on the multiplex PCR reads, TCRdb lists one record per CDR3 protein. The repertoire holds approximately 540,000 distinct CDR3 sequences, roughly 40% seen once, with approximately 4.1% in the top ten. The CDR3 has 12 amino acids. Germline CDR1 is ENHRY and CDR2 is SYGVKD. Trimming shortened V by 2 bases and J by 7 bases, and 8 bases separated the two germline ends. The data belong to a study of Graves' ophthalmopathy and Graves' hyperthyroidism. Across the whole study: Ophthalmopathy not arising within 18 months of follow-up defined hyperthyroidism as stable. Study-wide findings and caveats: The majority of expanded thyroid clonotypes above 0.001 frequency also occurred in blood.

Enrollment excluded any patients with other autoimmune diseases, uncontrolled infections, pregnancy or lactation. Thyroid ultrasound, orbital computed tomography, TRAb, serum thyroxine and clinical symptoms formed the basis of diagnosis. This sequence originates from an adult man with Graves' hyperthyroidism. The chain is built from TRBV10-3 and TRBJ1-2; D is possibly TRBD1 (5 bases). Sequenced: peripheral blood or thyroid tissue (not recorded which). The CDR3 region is CAISEGHSGYTF. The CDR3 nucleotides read TGTGCCATCAGTGAGGGACACTCTGGCTACACCTTC.